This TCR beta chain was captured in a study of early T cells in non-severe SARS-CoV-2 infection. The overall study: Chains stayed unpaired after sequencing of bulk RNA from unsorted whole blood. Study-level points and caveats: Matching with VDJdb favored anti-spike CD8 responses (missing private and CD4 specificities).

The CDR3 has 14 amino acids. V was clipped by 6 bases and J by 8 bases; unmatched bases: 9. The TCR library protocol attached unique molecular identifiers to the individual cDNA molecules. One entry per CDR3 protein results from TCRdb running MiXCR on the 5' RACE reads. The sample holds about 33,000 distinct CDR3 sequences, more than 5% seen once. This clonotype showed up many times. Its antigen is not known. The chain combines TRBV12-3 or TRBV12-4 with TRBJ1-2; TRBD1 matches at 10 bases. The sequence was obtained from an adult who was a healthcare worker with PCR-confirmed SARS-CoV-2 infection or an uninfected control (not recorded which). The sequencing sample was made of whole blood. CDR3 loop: CASRGQGRFGGYTF. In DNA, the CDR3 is TGTGCCAGCAGGGGACAGGGGCGCTTCGGCGGCTACACCTTC.